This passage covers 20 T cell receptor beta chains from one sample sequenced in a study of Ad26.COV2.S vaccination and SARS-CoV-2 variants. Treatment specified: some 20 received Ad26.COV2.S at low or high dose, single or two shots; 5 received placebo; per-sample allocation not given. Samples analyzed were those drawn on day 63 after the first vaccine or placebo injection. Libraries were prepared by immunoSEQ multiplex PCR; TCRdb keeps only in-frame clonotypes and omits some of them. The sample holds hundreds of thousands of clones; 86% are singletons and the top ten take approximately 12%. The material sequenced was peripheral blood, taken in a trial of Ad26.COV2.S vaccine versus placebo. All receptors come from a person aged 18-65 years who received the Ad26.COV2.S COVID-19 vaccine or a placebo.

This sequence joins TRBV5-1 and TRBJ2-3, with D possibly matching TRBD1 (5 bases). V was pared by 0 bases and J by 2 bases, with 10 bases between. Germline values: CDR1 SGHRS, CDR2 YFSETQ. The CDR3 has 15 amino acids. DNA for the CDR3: TGCGCCAGCAGCTTGGGACAGTTTTTCACAGATACGCAGTATTTT. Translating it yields CASSLGQFFTDTQYF.

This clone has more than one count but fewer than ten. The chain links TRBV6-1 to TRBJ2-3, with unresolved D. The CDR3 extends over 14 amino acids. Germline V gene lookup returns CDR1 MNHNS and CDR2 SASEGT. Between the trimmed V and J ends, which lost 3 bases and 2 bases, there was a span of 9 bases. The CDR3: CASSELGFTDTQYF. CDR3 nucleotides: TGTGCCAGCAGTGAGTTGGGATTCACAGATACGCAGTATTTT.

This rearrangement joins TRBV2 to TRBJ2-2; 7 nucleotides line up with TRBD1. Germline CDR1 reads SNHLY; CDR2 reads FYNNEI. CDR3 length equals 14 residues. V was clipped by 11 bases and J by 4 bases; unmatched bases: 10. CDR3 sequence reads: CALLGTDRTGELFF. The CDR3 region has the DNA TGTGCCCTACTAGGGACAGATCGCACCGGGGAGCTGTTTTTT.

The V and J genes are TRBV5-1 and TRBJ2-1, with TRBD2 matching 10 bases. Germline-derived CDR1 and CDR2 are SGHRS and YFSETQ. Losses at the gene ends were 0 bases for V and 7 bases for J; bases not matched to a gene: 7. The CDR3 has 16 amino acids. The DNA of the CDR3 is TGCGCCAGCAGCTTGGCCCTAGCGGGGGAAATAAATGAGCAGTTCTTC. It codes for CASSLALAGEINEQFF.

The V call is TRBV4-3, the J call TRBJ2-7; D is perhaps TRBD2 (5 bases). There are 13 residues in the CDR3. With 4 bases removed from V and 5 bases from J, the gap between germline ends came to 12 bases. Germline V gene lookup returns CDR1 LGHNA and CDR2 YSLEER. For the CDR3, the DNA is TGCGCCAGCAGCCGGGCGGGTCTCGACGAGCAGTACTTC. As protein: CASSRAGLDEQYF.

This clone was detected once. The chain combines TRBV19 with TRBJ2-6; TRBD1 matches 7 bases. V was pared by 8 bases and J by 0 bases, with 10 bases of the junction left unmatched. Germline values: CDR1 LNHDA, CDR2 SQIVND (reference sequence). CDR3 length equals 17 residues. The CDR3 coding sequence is TGTGCCAGTTTCAGAGGGGGCCAATACTCTGGGGCCAACGTCCTGACTTTC. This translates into CASFRGGQYSGANVLTF. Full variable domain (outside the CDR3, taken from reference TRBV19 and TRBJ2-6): DGGITQSPKYLFRKEGQNVTLSCEQNLNHDAMYWYRQDPGQGLRLIYYSQIVNDFQKGDIAEGYSVSREKKESFPLTVTSAQKNPTAFYLCASFRGGQYSGANVLTFGAGSRLTVL.

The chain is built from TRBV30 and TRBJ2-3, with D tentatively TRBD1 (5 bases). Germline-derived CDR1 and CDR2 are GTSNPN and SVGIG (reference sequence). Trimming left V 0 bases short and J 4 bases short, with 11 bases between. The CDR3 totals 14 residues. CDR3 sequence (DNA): TGTGCCTGGAGTGTGAGGACAACGGCAGATACGCAGTATTTT. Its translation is CAWSVRTTADTQYF.

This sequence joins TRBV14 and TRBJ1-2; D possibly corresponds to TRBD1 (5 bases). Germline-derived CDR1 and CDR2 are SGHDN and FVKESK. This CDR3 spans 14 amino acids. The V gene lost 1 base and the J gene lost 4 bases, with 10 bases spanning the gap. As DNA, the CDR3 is TGTGCCAGCAGCCAAGCTACCAGGGCCTATGGCTACACCTTC. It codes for CASSQATRAYGYTF.

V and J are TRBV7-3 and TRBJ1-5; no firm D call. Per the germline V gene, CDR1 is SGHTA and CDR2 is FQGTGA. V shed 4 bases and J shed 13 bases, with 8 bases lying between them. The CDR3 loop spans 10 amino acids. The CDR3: CASSYPGQHF. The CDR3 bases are TGTGCCAGCAGCTATCCGGGACAGCATTTT.

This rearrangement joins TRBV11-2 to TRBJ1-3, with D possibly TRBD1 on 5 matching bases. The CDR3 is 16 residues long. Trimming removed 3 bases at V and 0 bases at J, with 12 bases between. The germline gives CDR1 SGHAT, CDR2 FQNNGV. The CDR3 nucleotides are TGTGCCAGCAGCTTGACCGGGACCGGCTCTGGAAACACCATATATTTT. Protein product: CASSLTGTGSGNTIYF.

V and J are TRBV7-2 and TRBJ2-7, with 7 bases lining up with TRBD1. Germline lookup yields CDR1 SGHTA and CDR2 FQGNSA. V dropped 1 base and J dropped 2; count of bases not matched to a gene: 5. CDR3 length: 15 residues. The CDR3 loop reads CASSLDQGQTYEQYF. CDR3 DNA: TGTGCCAGCAGCTTAGATCAGGGACAGACCTACGAGCAGTACTTC.

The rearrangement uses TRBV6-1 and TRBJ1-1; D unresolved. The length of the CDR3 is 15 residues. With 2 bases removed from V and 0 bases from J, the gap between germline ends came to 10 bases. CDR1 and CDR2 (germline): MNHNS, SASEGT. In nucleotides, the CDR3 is TGTGCCAGCAGTGAAACGGGCAGACTGAACACTGAAGCTTTCTTT. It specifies CASSETGRLNTEAFF.

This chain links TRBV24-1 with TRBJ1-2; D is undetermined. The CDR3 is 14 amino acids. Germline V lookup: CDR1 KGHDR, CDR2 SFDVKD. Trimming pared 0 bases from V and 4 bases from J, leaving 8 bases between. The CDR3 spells CATSDLVRSYGYTF. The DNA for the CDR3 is TGTGCCACCAGTGATTTGGTCAGAAGCTATGGCTACACCTTC.

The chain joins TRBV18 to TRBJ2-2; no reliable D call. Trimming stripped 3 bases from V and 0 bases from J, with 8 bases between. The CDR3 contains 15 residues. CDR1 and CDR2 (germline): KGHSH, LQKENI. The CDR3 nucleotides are TGTGCCAGCTCACCCCTCTGGACGAACACCGGGGAGCTGTTTTTT. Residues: CASSPLWTNTGELFF.

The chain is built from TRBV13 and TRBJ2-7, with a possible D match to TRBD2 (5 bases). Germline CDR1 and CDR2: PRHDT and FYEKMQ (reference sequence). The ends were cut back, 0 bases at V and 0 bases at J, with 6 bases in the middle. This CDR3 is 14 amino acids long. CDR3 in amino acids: CASSLGGGSYEQYF. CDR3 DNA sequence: TGTGCCAGCAGCTTAGGCGGAGGCTCCTACGAGCAGTACTTC.

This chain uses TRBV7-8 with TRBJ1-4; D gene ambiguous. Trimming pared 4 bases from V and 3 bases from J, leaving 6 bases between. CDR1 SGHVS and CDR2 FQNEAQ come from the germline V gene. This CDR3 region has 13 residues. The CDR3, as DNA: TGTGCCAGCAGCTCGGGCCCTAATGAAAAACTGTTTTTT. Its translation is CASSSGPNEKLFF.

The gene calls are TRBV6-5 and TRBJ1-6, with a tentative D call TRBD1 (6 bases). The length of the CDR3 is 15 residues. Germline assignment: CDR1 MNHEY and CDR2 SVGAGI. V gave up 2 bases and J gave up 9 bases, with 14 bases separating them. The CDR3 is CASSYDWGLGSPLHF. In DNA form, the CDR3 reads TGTGCCAGCAGTTACGATTGGGGGCTCGGTTCACCCCTCCACTTT.

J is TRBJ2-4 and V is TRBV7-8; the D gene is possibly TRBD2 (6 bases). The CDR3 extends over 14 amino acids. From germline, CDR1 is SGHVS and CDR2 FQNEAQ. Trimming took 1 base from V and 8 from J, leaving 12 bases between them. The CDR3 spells CASSLGGRRDIQYF. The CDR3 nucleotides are TGTGCCAGCAGCTTAGGGGGTCGGAGGGACATTCAGTACTTC.

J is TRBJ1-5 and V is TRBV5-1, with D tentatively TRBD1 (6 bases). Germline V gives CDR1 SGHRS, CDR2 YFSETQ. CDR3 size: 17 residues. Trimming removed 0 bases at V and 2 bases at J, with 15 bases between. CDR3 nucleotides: TGCGCCAGCAGCTTGGTTCCGGGGGGCGTAGGCAATCAGCCCCAGCATTTT. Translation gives CASSLVPGGVGNQPQHF.

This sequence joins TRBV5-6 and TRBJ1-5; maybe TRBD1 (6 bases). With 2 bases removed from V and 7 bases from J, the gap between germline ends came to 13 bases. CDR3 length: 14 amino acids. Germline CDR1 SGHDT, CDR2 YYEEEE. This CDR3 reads CASSLGQPGQPQHF. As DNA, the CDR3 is TGTGCCAGCAGCTTAGGACAGCCAGGACAGCCCCAGCATTTT. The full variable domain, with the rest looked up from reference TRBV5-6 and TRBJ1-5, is DAGVTQSPTHLIKTRGQQVTLRCSPKSGHDTVSWYQQALGQGPQFIFQYYEEEERQRGNFPDRFSGHQFPNYSSELNVNALLLGDSALYLCASSLGQPGQPQHFGDGTRLSIL.